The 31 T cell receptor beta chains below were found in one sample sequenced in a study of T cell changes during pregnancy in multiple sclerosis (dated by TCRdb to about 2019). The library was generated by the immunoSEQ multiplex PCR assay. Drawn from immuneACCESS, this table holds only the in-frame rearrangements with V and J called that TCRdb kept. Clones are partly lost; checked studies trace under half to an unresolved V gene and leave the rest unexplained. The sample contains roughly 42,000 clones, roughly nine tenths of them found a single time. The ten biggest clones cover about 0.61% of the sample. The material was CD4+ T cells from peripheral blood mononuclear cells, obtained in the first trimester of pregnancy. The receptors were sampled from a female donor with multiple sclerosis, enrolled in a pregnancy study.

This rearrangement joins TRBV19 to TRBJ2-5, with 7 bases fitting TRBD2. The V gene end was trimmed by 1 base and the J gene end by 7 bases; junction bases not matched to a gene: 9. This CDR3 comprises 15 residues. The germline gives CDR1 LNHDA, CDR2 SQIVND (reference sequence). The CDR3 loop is CASSIGARWEGTQYF. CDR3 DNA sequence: TGTGCCAGTAGTATAGGGGCCCGTTGGGAGGGGACCCAGTACTTC.

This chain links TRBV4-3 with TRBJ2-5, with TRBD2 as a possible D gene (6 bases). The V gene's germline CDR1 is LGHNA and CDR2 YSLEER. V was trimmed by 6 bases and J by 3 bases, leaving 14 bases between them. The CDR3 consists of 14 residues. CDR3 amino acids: CASSEDYSKETQYF. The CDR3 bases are TGCGCCAGCAGTGAGGACTACTCTAAAGAGACCCAGTACTTC.

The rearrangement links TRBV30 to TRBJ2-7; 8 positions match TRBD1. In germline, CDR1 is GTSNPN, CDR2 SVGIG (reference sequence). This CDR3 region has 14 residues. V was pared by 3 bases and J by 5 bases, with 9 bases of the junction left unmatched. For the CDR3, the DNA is TGTGCCTGGAGCGAGGGGACAGGTAACAACGAGCAGTACTTC. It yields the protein CAWSEGTGNNEQYF.

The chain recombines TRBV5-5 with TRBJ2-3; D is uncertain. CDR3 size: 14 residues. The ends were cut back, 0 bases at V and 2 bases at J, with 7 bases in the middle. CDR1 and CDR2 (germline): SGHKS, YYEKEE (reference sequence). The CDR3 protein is CASSLVSFTDTQYF. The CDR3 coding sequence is TGTGCCAGCAGCTTGGTCTCCTTCACAGATACGCAGTATTTT.

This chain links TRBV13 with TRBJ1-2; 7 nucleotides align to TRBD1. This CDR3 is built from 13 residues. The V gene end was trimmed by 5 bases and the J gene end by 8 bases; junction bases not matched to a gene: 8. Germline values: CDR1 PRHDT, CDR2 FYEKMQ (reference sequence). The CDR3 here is CASSRRQGSGYTF. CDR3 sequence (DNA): TGTGCCAGCAGCCGGAGACAGGGTTCCGGCTACACCTTC.

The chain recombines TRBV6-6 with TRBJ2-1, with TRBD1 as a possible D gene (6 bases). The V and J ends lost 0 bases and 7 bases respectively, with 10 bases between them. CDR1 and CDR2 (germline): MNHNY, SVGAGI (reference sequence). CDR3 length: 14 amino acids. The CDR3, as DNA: TGTGCCAGCAGTTACTCCCAACAGGGAAATGAGCAGTTCTTC. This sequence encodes CASSYSQQGNEQFF.

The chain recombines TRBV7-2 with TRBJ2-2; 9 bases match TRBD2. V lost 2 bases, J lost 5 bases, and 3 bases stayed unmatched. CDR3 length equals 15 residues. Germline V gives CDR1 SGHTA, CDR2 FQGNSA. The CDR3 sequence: CASSLRTSETGELFF. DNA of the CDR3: TGTGCCAGCAGCTTACGGACTAGCGAGACCGGGGAGCTGTTTTTT. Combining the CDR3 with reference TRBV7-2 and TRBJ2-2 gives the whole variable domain GAGVSQSPSNKVTEKGKDVELRCDPISGHTALYWYRQSLGQGLEFLIYFQGNSAPDKSGLPSDRFSAERTGGSVSTLTIQRTQQEDSAVYLCASSLRTSETGELFFGEGSRLTVL.

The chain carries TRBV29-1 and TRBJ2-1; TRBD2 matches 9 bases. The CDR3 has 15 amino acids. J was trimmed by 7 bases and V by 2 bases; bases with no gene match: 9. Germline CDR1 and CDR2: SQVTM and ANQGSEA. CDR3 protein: CSVERVAGEGNEQFF. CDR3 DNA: TGCAGCGTTGAAAGGGTAGCGGGAGAAGGAAATGAGCAGTTCTTC.

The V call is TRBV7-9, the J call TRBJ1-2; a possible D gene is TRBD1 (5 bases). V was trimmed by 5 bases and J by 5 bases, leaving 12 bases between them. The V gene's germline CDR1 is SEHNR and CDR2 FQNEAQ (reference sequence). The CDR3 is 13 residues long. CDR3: CASSRWDLYGYTF. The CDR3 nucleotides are TGTGCCAGCAGCCGTTGGGACTTATATGGCTACACCTTC.

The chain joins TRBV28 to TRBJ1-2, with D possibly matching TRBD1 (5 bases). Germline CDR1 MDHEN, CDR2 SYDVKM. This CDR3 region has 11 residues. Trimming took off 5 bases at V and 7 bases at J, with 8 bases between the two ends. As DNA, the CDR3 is TGTGCCAGCAGTCCGGGGGGTGGCTACACCTTC. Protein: CASSPGGGYTF.

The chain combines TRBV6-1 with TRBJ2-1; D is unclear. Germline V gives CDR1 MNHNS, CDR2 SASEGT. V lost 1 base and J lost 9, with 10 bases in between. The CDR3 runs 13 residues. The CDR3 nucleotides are TGTGCCAGCAGTGAAGTCCTCCTTAGTGAGCAGTTCTTC. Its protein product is CASSEVLLSEQFF.

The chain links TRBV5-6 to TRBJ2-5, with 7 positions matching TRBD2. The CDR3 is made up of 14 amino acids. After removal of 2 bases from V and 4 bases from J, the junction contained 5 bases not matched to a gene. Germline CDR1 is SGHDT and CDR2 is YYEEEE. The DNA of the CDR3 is TGTGCCAGCAGCTTAGCGGGATTAGGAGAGACCCAGTACTTC. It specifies CASSLAGLGETQYF.

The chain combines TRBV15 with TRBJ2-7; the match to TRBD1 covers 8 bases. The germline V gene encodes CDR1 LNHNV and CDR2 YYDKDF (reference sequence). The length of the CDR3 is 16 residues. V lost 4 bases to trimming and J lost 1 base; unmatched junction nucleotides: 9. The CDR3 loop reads CATSTLDRGASYEQYF. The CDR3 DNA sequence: TGTGCCACCAGCACCCTCGACAGGGGAGCTTCCTACGAGCAGTACTTC.

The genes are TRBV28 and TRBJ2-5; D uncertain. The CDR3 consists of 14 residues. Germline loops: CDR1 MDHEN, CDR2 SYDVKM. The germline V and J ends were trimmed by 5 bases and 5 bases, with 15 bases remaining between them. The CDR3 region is CASSQTVNRETQYF. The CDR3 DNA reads TGTGCCAGCAGTCAAACAGTTAATCGGGAGACCCAGTACTTC.

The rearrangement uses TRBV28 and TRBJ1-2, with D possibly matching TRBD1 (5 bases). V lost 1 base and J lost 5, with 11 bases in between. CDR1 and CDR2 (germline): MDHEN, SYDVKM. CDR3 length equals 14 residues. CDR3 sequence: CASSLSQGWYGYTF. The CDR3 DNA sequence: TGTGCCAGCAGTTTATCCCAGGGCTGGTATGGCTACACCTTC.

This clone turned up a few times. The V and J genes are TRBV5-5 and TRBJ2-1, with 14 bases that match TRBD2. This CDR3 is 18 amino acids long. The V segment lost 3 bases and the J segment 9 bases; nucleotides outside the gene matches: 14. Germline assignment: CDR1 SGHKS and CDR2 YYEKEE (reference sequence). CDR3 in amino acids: CASSSRLGTSGRRGEQFF. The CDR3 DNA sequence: TGTGCCAGCAGCTCGAGGCTAGGGACTAGCGGGAGACGGGGTGAGCAGTTCTTC.

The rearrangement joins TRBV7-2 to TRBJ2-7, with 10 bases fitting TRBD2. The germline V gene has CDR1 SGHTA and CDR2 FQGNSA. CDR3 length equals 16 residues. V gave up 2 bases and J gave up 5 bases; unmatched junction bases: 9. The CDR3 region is CASSLRSGTSVHEQYF. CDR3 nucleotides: TGTGCCAGCAGCTTAAGGTCAGGGACTAGCGTCCACGAGCAGTACTTC.

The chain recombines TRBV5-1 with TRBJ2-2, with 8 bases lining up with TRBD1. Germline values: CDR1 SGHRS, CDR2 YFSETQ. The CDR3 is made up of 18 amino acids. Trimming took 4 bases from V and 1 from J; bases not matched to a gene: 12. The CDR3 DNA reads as TGCGCCAGCAGCCTGAGGTTTGCAGGACAGGGGAACACCGGGGAGCTGTTTTTT. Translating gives CASSLRFAGQGNTGELFF.

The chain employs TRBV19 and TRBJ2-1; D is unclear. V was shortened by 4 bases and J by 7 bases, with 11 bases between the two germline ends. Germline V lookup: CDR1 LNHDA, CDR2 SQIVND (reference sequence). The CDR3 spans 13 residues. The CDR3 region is CASSTPNGNEQFF. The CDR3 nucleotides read TGTGCCAGTAGTACTCCGAACGGGAATGAGCAGTTCTTC.

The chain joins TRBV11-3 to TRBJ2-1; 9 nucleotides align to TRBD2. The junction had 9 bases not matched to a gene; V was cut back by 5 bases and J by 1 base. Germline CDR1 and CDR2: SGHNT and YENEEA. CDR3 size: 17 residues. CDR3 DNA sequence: TGTGCCAGCAGCCACCCAATGGGACTAGCATCCTACAATGAGCAGTTCTTC. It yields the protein CASSHPMGLASYNEQFF.

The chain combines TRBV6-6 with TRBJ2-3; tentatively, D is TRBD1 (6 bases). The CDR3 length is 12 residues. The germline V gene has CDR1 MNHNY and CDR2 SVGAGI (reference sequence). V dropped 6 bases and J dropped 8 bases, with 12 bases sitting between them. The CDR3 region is CASSLGGATQYF. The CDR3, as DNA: TGTGCCAGCAGCCTAGGGGGAGCTACGCAGTATTTT.

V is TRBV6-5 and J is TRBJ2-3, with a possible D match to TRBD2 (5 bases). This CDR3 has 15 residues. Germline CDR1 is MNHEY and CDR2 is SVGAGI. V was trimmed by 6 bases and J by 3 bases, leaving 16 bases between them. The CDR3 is CASRMDSRGTDTQYF. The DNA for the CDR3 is TGTGCCAGCAGGATGGACTCCCGTGGTACAGATACGCAGTATTTT.

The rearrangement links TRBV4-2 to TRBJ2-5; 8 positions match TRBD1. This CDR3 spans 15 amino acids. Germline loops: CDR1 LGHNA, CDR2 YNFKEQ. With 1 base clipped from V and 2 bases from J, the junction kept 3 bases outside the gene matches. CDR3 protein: CASSQGTGIQETQYF. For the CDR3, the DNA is TGTGCCAGCAGCCAAGGGACAGGGATTCAAGAGACCCAGTACTTC.

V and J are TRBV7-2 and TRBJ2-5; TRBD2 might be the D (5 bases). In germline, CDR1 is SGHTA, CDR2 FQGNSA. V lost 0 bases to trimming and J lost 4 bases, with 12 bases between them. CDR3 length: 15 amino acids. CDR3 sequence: CASSLALTGRETQYF. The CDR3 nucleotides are TGTGCCAGCAGCTTAGCCCTCACGGGAAGAGAGACCCAGTACTTC.

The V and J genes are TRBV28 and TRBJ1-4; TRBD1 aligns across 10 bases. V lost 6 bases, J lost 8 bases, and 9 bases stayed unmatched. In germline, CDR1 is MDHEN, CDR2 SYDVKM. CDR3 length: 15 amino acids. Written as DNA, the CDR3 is TGTGCCAGCAGCTATCCGGGACAGGGGCGGGAAAAACTGTTTTTT. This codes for CASSYPGQGREKLFF.

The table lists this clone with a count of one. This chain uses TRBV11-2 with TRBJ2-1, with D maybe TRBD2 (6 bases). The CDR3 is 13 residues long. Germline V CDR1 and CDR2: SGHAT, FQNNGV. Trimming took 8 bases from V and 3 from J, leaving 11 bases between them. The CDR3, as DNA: TGTGCCAGCTCCCTTAGCGGCTACAATGAGCAGTTCTTC. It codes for CASSLSGYNEQFF.

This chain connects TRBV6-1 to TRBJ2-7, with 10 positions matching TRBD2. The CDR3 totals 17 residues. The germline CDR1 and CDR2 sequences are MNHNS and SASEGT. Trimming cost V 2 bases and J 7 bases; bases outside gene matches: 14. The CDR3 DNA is TGTGCCAGCAGTGAAACCGGGACTAGCGTCTCGGTGGGGGAGCAGTACTTC. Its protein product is CASSETGTSVSVGEQYF.

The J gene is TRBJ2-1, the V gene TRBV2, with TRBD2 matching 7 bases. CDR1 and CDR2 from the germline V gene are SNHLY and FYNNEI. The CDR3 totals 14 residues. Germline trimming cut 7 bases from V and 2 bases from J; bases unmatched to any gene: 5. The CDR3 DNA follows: TGTGCCAGCAACCCGGGACTACCCTACAATGAGCAGTTCTTC. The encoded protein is CASNPGLPYNEQFF.

The CDR3 reads CASKRGDRTNEKLFF. CDR3 DNA: TGTGCCAGCAAAAGAGGGGACAGAACTAATGAAAAACTGTTTTTT. The V call is TRBV6-5, the J call TRBJ1-4; 7 positions agree with TRBD1. CDR3 length equals 15 residues. The ends lost 7 bases at V and 1 base at J; junction bases unmatched: 6. CDR1 is MNHEY and CDR2 is SVGAGI in the germline V gene.

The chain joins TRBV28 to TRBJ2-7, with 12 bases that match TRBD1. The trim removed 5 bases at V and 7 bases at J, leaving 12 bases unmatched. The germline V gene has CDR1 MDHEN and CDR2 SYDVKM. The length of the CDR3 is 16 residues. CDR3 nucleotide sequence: TGTGCCAGCAGTCTCCCCCGGGACAGGGGGCGTTGGGAGCAGTACTTC. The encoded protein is CASSLPRDRGRWEQYF.

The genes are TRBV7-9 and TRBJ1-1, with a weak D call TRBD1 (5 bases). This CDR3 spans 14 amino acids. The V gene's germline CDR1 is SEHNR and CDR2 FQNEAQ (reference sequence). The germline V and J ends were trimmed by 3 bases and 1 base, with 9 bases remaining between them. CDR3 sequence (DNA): TGTGCCAGCAGCTTTTCACAGGAGAACACTGAAGCTTTCTTT. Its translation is CASSFSQENTEAFF.